These 13 T cell receptor beta chains were sequenced from one sample in a study of T cell responses to AZD1222 COVID-19 vaccine. The table came from immunoSEQ multiplex PCR; TCRdb's copy has only in-frame clones and leaves some out. Altogether roughly 100,000 clones are present, around nine tenths being singletons, with the ten largest covering 1.3%. The sample here was peripheral blood, taken on day 0 of AZD1222 vaccination. All receptors derive from an adult in good health.

The V call is TRBV15, the J call TRBJ1-1, with a tentative D call TRBD1 (6 bases). Germline values: CDR1 LNHNV, CDR2 YYDKDF (reference sequence). V was pared by 0 bases and J by 0 bases, with 14 bases between. This CDR3 has 17 amino acids. CDR3 protein: CATSREGLGAVNTEAFF. The CDR3 region has the DNA TGTGCCACCAGCAGAGAGGGCTTGGGGGCGGTGAACACTGAAGCTTTCTTT. Together with reference TRBV15 and TRBJ1-1, the CDR3 gives the full variable domain: DAMVIQNPRYQVTQFGKPVTLSCSQTLNHNVMYWYQQKSSQAPKLLFHYYDKDFNNEADTPDNFQSRRPNTSFCFLDIRSPGLGDTAMYLCATSREGLGAVNTEAFFGQGTRLTVV.

The J gene is TRBJ2-1, the V gene TRBV9; 9 bases line up with TRBD2. With V trimmed by 2 bases and J by 8 bases, 8 bases remained unmatched. Germline CDR1 is SGDLS and CDR2 is YYNGEE. CDR3 size: 15 residues. The CDR3 loop is CASSVGGGASHEQFF. DNA of the CDR3: TGTGCCAGCAGCGTGGGCGGGGGGGCTAGCCATGAGCAGTTCTTC.

The chain uses TRBV7-2 and TRBJ2-7, with D perhaps TRBD2 (6 bases). With 1 base removed from V and 3 bases from J, the gap between germline ends came to 10 bases. The length of the CDR3 is 14 residues. Per the germline V gene, CDR1 is SGHTA and CDR2 is FQGNSA. CDR3: CASSLDQGGYEQYF. The CDR3 DNA reads as TGTGCCAGCAGCTTAGATCAGGGAGGCTACGAGCAGTACTTC.

The count of this clone is one. The chain links TRBV18 to TRBJ1-1; weak D call: TRBD1 (6 bases). This CDR3 spans 14 amino acids. Germline V gene lookup returns CDR1 KGHSH and CDR2 LQKENI. V was pared by 5 bases and J by 1 base, with 11 bases between. The CDR3 nucleotides are TGTGCCAGCTCAGGGGGGGCGGAGAACACTGAAGCTTTCTTT. Translating gives CASSGGAENTEAFF.

The chain is built from TRBV7-2 and TRBJ1-1; D gene uncertain. CDR1 is SGHTA and CDR2 is FQGNSA in the germline V gene. The CDR3 covers 12 residues. Trimming took off 5 bases at V and 1 base at J, with 5 bases between the two ends. CDR3 residues: CASSRGNTEAFF. In nucleotides, the CDR3 is TGTGCCAGCAGCCGAGGGAACACTGAAGCTTTCTTT.

The genes are TRBV15 and TRBJ2-5, with 8 nucleotides matching TRBD1. Unmatched junction bases numbered 5, after V lost 3 bases and J lost 5 bases. This CDR3 contains 14 residues. Germline CDR1 and CDR2: LNHNV and YYDKDF (reference sequence). The CDR3 DNA follows: TGTGCCACCAGCAGGGACAGGGCGGAGGAGACCCAGTACTTC. Its protein is CATSRDRAEETQYF.

V usage is TRBV6-5 and J usage is TRBJ1-1; the D is unclear. Germline V gene lookup returns CDR1 MNHEY and CDR2 SVGAGI. The V end lost 7 bases, the J end lost 3 bases, and 18 bases lay between the germline ends. The CDR3 sequence is 15 residues long. CDR3 sequence reads: CASKALLGGYTEAFF. CDR3 sequence (DNA): TGTGCCAGCAAAGCGCTATTGGGTGGTTACACTGAAGCTTTCTTT.

The rearrangement joins TRBV4-1 to TRBJ2-1; 12 nucleotides match TRBD2. Germline V gene sequence: CDR1 MGHRA, CDR2 YSYEKL. The CDR3 covers 15 residues. After removal of 3 bases from V and 7 bases from J, the junction contained 4 bases not matched to a gene. This chain's CDR3 is CASSHPSGGANEQFF. CDR3 sequence (DNA): TGCGCCAGCAGCCACCCTAGCGGGGGGGCAAATGAGCAGTTCTTC.

The chain has TRBV4-1 and TRBJ2-3; 9 bases align to TRBD2. CDR1 is MGHRA, CDR2 YSYEKL, per germline. Trimming removed 8 bases from V and 6 bases from J; junction bases left unmatched: 21. The CDR3 is made up of 18 amino acids. The CDR3 sequence: CASSQTHHSGGFYDTQYF. In DNA form, the CDR3 reads TGCGCCAGCTCTCAAACCCACCATAGCGGGGGCTTCTATGATACGCAGTATTTT.

The chain has TRBV18 and TRBJ2-7, with a possible D match to TRBD2 (6 bases). Trimming took off 4 bases at V and 2 bases at J, with 9 bases between the two ends. Per the germline V gene, CDR1 is KGHSH and CDR2 is LQKENI. CDR3 size: 13 residues. The CDR3 DNA follows: TGTGCCAGCTCACGGGGACTTACCTACGAGCAGTACTTC. Translating it yields CASSRGLTYEQYF.

The CDR3 nucleotides read TGTGCCAGCAGCTTCGACGGCGGGGGAGGTACAGATACGCAGTATTTT. Translation: CASSFDGGGGTDTQYF. The chain joins TRBV11-2 to TRBJ2-3; 7 bases are shared with TRBD2. CDR3 size: 16 residues. Losses at the gene ends were 3 bases for V and 3 bases for J; bases not matched to a gene: 9. The germline V gene has CDR1 SGHAT and CDR2 FQNNGV.

The chain carries TRBV12-3 or TRBV12-4 and TRBJ1-2; D is unresolved. The CDR3 totals 12 residues. The V gene lost 6 bases and the J gene lost 8 bases, with 13 bases spanning the gap. The CDR3 bases are TGTGCCAGCAGGCGGACCGACCGAGGCTACACCTTC. Translated, it gives CASRRTDRGYTF.

V usage is TRBV3-1 (or the pseudogene TRBV3-2) and J usage is TRBJ2-5; D tentatively reads TRBD1 or TRBD2 (5 bases each). Looked up from germline, CDR1 is LGHDT and CDR2 is YNNKEL (reference sequence). The CDR3 extends over 18 amino acids. V was pared by 1 base and J by 5 bases, with 23 bases between. The CDR3 nucleotides are TGTGCCAGCAGCCAAGGGGCGAGAACATGGGGACCATGGGAGACCCAGTACTTC. Translated, it gives CASSQGARTWGPWETQYF.